This T cell receptor (beta chain) was sequenced during a study of blood T cell repertoires in COVID-19. Study-level information: From the United States, Italy and Spain came samples of acute and convalescent COVID-19. T cells, B-cell-depleted T cells, or PBMCs provided the cDNA or gDNA that served as material.

How the authors handled the data: The authors estimated nucleated cell counts from reference gene primer amplification. TCRdb keeps only in-frame clones here, not all; method: immunoSEQ multiplex PCR. That table gives V, J and clone size, and the DNA gave D and trimming. The repertoire holds about 200,000 clones, with about nine tenths as singletons. Germline V gene lookup returns CDR1 LNHDA and CDR2 SQIVND (reference sequence). CDR3 length: 22 amino acids. V lost 5 bases, J lost 4 bases, and 26 bases stayed unmatched. This chain connects TRBV19 to TRBJ2-5; 12 nucleotides agree with TRBD2. Material for sequencing was peripheral blood. The sequence was collected from a man at least 80 years old with acute or convalescent COVID-19. The CDR3 DNA reads TGTGCCAGTAGTTCTGACAGGGAAGGGGCTAGCGGGAGGGCCTTTCCCAGAGAGACCCAGTACTTC. Translated, it gives CASSSDREGASGRAFPRETQYF.